These 28 T cell receptor beta chains originate from one sample sequenced in a study of Graves' ophthalmopathy and Graves' hyperthyroidism. Amplifying from RNA transcripts, the study obtained TCR beta CDR3 regions. HTBI-primed RT-PCR formed the first round, and a multiplex PCR formed the second. TCRdb reanalysed the multiplex PCR reads using MiXCR and keeps one entry per CDR3 protein. The sample comprises about 550,000 distinct CDR3 sequences, less than 45% of which are singletons, and roughly 4.5% rests with the top ten. The specimen was peripheral blood or thyroid tissue (not recorded which). These receptors were collected from an adult man with Graves' hyperthyroidism.

This chain joins TRBV2 and TRBJ2-1; 7 bases align to TRBD1. From germline, CDR1 is SNHLY and CDR2 FYNNEI. After removal of 7 bases from V and 3 bases from J, the junction contained 6 bases not matched to a gene. The length of the CDR3 is 14 residues. This CDR3 is CASMGQTIYNEQFF. The CDR3 DNA reads as TGTGCCAGCATGGGACAGACAATCTACAATGAGCAGTTCTTC.

In regard to this clonotype: This may arise from a read error, as a much more abundant clone is one base away. The V gene is TRBV10-1, the J gene TRBJ2-7, with 15 bases aligning to TRBD2. The CDR3 contains 14 residues. Germline CDR1 and CDR2: WNHNN and SYGVQD (reference sequence). CDR3 amino acids: CASTRTSGRGEQYF. CDR3 nucleotide sequence: TGTGCCAGCACCAGGACTAGCGGGAGGGGCGAGCAGTACTTC.

Note on this clonotype: Since a much larger clone is just one base distant, this may be a read error. The CDR3 sequence: CASSIWDRGLHEQCF. The CDR3, as DNA: TGTGCCAGTAGTATTTGGGACAGGGGACTTCACGAGCAGTGCTTC. The chain has TRBV19 and TRBJ2-7; 10 bases align to TRBD1. This CDR3 has 15 amino acids. The V gene's germline CDR1 is LNHDA and CDR2 SQIVND (reference sequence).

The genes are TRBV12-3 or TRBV12-4 and TRBJ1-2; a weak D match, TRBD1 (6 bases). The CDR3 is made up of 15 amino acids. Trimming shortened V by 6 bases and J by 4 bases, and 18 bases separated the two germline ends. The CDR3 DNA sequence: TGTGCCAGCAGCCAAGTATCTCCAGGGGTCTATGGCTACACCTTC. Translation gives CASSQVSPGVYGYTF.

Remarks on this clonotype: The junction departs from germline at one end; a sequencing error may be responsible. The gene calls are TRBV25-1 and TRBJ2-5, with D tentatively TRBD1 or TRBD2 (5 bases each). The CDR3 is 14 residues long. The V gene's germline CDR1 is MGHDK and CDR2 SYGVNS. The CDR3 sequence is CASNEFGGGETQYF. As DNA, the CDR3 is TGTGCCAGCAATGAATTTGGGGGTGGGGAGACCCAGTACTTC.

The chain joins TRBV2 to TRBJ2-7; 7 nucleotides match TRBD1. Germline V gene lookup returns CDR1 SNHLY and CDR2 FYNNEI. Germline trimming cut 0 bases from V and 3 bases from J; bases unmatched to any gene: 5. The CDR3 has 15 amino acids. The DNA for the CDR3 is TGTGCCAGCAGTGAAGCCGCACAGGGGCTCTACGAGCAGTACTTC. Residues: CASSEAAQGLYEQYF.

The chain employs TRBV29-1 and TRBJ2-1; no clear D gene. The CDR3 is made up of 16 amino acids. From germline, CDR1 is SQVTM and CDR2 ANQGSEA. Between the trimmed V and J ends, which lost 1 base and 1 base, there was a span of 14 bases. CDR3: CSVEGGMRLSYNEQFF. CDR3 nucleotides: TGCAGCGTTGAAGGGGGTATGAGGTTATCCTACAATGAGCAGTTCTTC.

The table lists this clonotype with many counts. V and J are TRBV6-6 and TRBJ1-1; a possible D gene is TRBD1 (5 bases). This CDR3 spans 13 amino acids. The ends were cut back, 5 bases at V and 5 bases at J, with 12 bases in the middle. CDR1 MNHNY and CDR2 SVGAGI come from the germline V gene (reference sequence). CDR3 region: CASSHEGVTEAFF. CDR3 sequence (DNA): TGTGCCAGCAGTCACGAAGGGGTAACTGAAGCTTTCTTT.

V usage is TRBV11-1 and J usage is TRBJ2-1; TRBD1 might be the D (5 bases). The V end lost 6 bases, the J end lost 3 bases, and 15 bases lay between the germline ends. The germline V gene encodes CDR1 SGHAT and CDR2 FQDESV (reference sequence). The CDR3 runs 15 residues. In DNA, the CDR3 is TGTGCCAGCAGTCTCAGGGTCGGCGGCTACAATGAGCAGTTCTTC. Its translation is CASSLRVGGYNEQFF. The full variable domain, its missing parts supplied by reference TRBV11-1 and TRBJ2-1, is EAEVAQSPRYKITEKSQAVAFWCDPISGHATLYWYRQILGQGPELLVQFQDESVVDDSQLPKDRFSAERLKGVDSTLKIQPAELGDSAMYLCASSLRVGGYNEQFFGPGTRLTVL.

This clonotype was seen only a few times. The V gene is TRBV29-1, the J gene TRBJ2-7; D not certain. The CDR3 has 11 residues. V dropped 4 bases and J dropped 1 base, with 5 bases sitting between them. The V gene's germline CDR1 is SQVTM and CDR2 ANQGSEA. For the CDR3, the DNA is TGCAGCGTTGCACTATCCTACGAGCAGTACTTC. This encodes CSVALSYEQYF.

The CDR3 region has the DNA TGTGCCAGCAGCCCTCGGGAGACAGATACGCAGTATTTT. Protein sequence: CASSPRETDTQYF. The J gene is TRBJ2-3, the V gene TRBV7-8; tentative D call: TRBD2 (6 bases). CDR3 length equals 13 residues. Trimming shortened V by 5 bases and J by 3 bases, and 9 bases separated the two germline ends. The germline V gene encodes CDR1 SGHVS and CDR2 FQNEAQ.

V gene TRBV19 combines with J gene TRBJ1-6; no reliable D call. From germline, CDR1 is LNHDA and CDR2 SQIVND (reference sequence). This CDR3 has 14 residues. Trimming stripped 3 bases from V and 7 bases from J, with 10 bases between. CDR3 sequence: CASSMLATNSPLHF. CDR3 nucleotide sequence: TGTGCCAGTAGTATGTTGGCGACGAATTCACCCCTCCACTTT.

This clonotype was detected ten times or more. The J gene is TRBJ1-4, the V gene TRBV7-8; TRBD1 matches 8 bases. The V and J ends lost 4 bases and 1 base, in that order; junction bases with no gene match: 2. The CDR3 is 15 residues long. The germline CDR1 and CDR2 sequences are SGHVS and FQNEAQ. The CDR3 sequence: CASSSDRGTNEKLFF. CDR3 nucleotide sequence: TGTGCCAGCAGCTCCGACAGGGGAACTAATGAAAAACTGTTTTTT.

This clonotype appeared many times. The genes are TRBV19 and TRBJ1-5, with D unresolved. Germline CDR1 LNHDA, CDR2 SQIVND (reference sequence). The CDR3 sequence is 15 residues long. Trimming left V 1 base short and J 7 bases short, with 14 bases between. In nucleotides, the CDR3 is TGTGCCAGTAGTATAGTATTAACGGGGAGACAGCCCCAGCATTTT. This translates into CASSIVLTGRQPQHF.

About this clonotype: With a much larger clone just one base away, this may be a read error. This rearrangement joins TRBV9 to TRBJ1-4, with TRBD1 matching over 11 bases. Germline lookup yields CDR1 SGDLS and CDR2 YYNGEE. The CDR3 extends over 16 amino acids. The CDR3 sequence: CASTGDRGANNEKLYF. For the CDR3, the DNA is TGTGCCAGCACCGGGGACAGGGGGGCAAATAATGAAAAACTGTATTTT.

The rearrangement links TRBV5-5 to TRBJ2-7; D could derive from TRBD1 or TRBD2 (5 bases each). CDR1 is SGHKS and CDR2 is YYEKEE in the germline V gene (reference sequence). The V gene lost 7 bases and the J gene lost 3 bases, with 20 bases spanning the gap. CDR3 size: 15 residues. The CDR3 DNA sequence: TGTGCCAGCGTCGTCGGGACGCTCAAGATCTACGAGCAGTACTTC. Translated, it gives CASVVGTLKIYEQYF.

This chain joins TRBV7-3 and TRBJ2-5, with D possibly called TRBD1 or TRBD2 (6 bases each). The DNA end is a closer match to TRBJ2-4, so the J assignment may be wrong. The CDR3 has 15 residues. Germline CDR1 is SGHTA and CDR2 is FQGTGA. The CDR3 nucleotides read TGTGCCAGCAGCTTAACAGGGGCAAGGGGGGACATTCAGTACTTC. Protein sequence: CASSLTGARGDIQYF.

The chain couples TRBV5-1 to TRBJ1-5, with 12 bases that match TRBD1. The CDR3 has 16 residues. The V gene end was trimmed by 4 bases and the J gene end by 6 bases; junction bases not matched to a gene: 8. Germline CDR1 and CDR2: SGHRS and YFSETQ. The CDR3 is CASSPDGTGGFQPQHF. The CDR3 region has the DNA TGCGCCAGCAGCCCGGATGGGACAGGGGGCTTTCAGCCCCAGCATTTT.

Of note for this clonotype: This CDR3 is missing its conserved last phenylalanine or tryptophan, likely due to a read error. The DNA is omitted, as the CDR3 cannot be located on it reliably, and the CDR3 follows TCRdb's listing. The chain recombines TRBV7-8 with TRBJ1-1; TRBD1, the table's D call, lacks a check against the DNA. Germline CDR1 reads SGHVS; CDR2 reads FQNEAQ. The CDR3 is 9 residues long, ends included. The CDR3 is CASSLVGTG.

This chain connects TRBV24-1 to TRBJ2-5; D uncertain. Germline values: CDR1 KGHDR, CDR2 SFDVKD. V was clipped by 2 bases and J by 0 bases, with 9 bases between them. The CDR3 loop spans 15 amino acids. This CDR3 is CATSDSTLYQETQYF. The CDR3, as DNA: TGTGCCACCAGTGATTCGACACTCTACCAAGAGACCCAGTACTTC.

The chain joins TRBV6-5 to TRBJ2-2; D might be TRBD1 (5 bases). The V end was cut by 6 bases, the J end by 0 bases, with 14 bases between. There are 16 residues in the CDR3. Per the germline V gene, CDR1 is MNHEY and CDR2 is SVGAGI. CDR3: CASRKDTPANTGELFF. For the CDR3, the DNA is TGTGCCAGCAGAAAGGACACCCCTGCGAACACCGGGGAGCTGTTTTTT.

Concerning this clonotype itself: A much larger clone is a single base away; this may be a read error. The chain employs TRBV12-3 or TRBV12-4 and TRBJ2-5, with D maybe TRBD1 (5 bases). Trimming pared 7 bases from V and 5 bases from J, leaving 17 bases between. CDR3 length equals 14 residues. CDR3 loop: CASNFVTVGETQYF. DNA for the CDR3: TGTGCCAGCAATTTCGTGACAGTGGGCGAGACCCAGTACTTC.

This clonotype was counted many times. CDR3 nucleotides: TGTGCCAGCAGCTCTTTCCCCGGAAGGTCTGAAGCTTTCTTT. Translation: CASSSFPGRSEAFF. This chain links TRBV7-6 with TRBJ1-1, with D uncertain. Germline V lookup: CDR1 SGHVS, CDR2 FNYEAQ. Trimming removed 4 bases at V and 6 bases at J, with 15 bases between. The CDR3 has 14 amino acids.

For this clonotype: Compared with germline, one end of the junction differs, possibly owing to a read error. This chain connects TRBV15 to TRBJ2-5; 11 bases fit TRBD2. The CDR3 is made up of 16 amino acids. Germline V gives CDR1 LNHNV, CDR2 YYDKDF (reference sequence). As DNA, the CDR3 is TGTGCCAGCAGCCGCGGGACTAGCGGACGCACAGATACGCAGTACTTC. The encoded protein is CASSRGTSGRTDTQYF.

This chain joins TRBV5-1 and TRBJ2-3; D is perhaps TRBD1 (5 bases). CDR3 length: 14 residues. V dropped 7 bases and J dropped 0 bases, with 12 bases sitting between them. Germline lookup yields CDR1 SGHRS and CDR2 YFSETQ. CDR3 in amino acids: CASEAGPSTDTQYF. CDR3 DNA: TGCGCCAGCGAAGCAGGGCCTAGCACAGATACGCAGTATTTT.

The rearrangement joins TRBV24-1 to TRBJ1-2, with 8 bases aligning to TRBD1. Germline CDR1 and CDR2: KGHDR and SFDVKD. CDR3 length equals 14 residues. Germline trimming cut 11 bases from V and 8 bases from J; bases unmatched to any gene: 15. The CDR3: CASSIWTGFRGYTF. CDR3 DNA: TGTGCCAGCAGCATATGGACAGGGTTTCGGGGCTACACCTTC.

This clonotype came up a few times. CDR3 sequence reads: CASGLAAHSAGGVPETQYF. In nucleotides, the CDR3 is TGTGCTAGTGGTTTGGCGGCTCACTCAGCGGGGGGCGTACCAGAGACCCAGTACTTC. This chain connects TRBV12-5 to TRBJ2-5, with TRBD2 matching over 9 bases. Unmatched junction bases numbered 16, after V lost 1 base and J lost 4 bases. Germline V lookup: CDR1 LGHNT, CDR2 FRNRAP. CDR3 length equals 19 residues.

This clonotype came up a few times. The chain is built from TRBV6-2 or TRBV6-3 and TRBJ1-1, with TRBD1 identical over 9 bases. The V and J ends lost 3 bases and 0 bases, in that order; junction bases with no gene match: 2. This CDR3 has 15 amino acids. Germline CDR1 and CDR2: MNHEY and SVGEGT. CDR3 in amino acids: CASSYHRGLNTEAFF. As DNA, the CDR3 is TGTGCCAGCAGTTATCACAGGGGGCTGAACACTGAAGCTTTCTTT.